One and the same sample provided the 17 T cell receptor beta chains below, sequenced in a study of T cell changes during pregnancy in multiple sclerosis (dated by TCRdb to about 2019). Library prep was done by the immunoSEQ multiplex PCR assay. Imported from immuneACCESS, the table was reduced by TCRdb to in-frame sequences with V and J called. These copies leave out some clones; in studies compared against another copy, an unresolved V gene accounts for under half, and the cause of the remainder is not known. Within this sample are tens of thousands of clones, with approximately 94% of them counted one time only. Around 0.6% of the sample is in the top ten clones. Sequenced here: CD4+ T cells from peripheral blood mononuclear cells, sampled in the second trimester of pregnancy. The receptors stem from a female donor with multiple sclerosis, enrolled in a pregnancy study.

The gene calls are TRBV30 and TRBJ2-3; the D is unclear. This CDR3 contains 15 residues. Germline CDR1 reads GTSNPN; CDR2 reads SVGIG (reference sequence). V lost 2 bases to trimming and J lost 0 bases, with 12 bases between them. CDR3 in amino acids: CAWSSLTQSTDTQYF. In DNA, the CDR3 is TGTGCCTGGAGTTCCCTCACTCAAAGCACAGATACGCAGTATTTT.

The chain is built from TRBV14 and TRBJ2-5, with D perhaps TRBD1 (5 bases). CDR1 is SGHDN, CDR2 FVKESK, per germline. The CDR3 is 17 residues long. V was cut by 2 bases and J by 0 bases, with 16 bases left in between. CDR3 sequence: CASSQRFGATYQETQYF. The CDR3 DNA is TGTGCCAGCAGCCAACGATTTGGGGCGACGTACCAAGAGACCCAGTACTTC.

This chain links TRBV18 with TRBJ1-2; 9 positions match TRBD1. Germline lookup yields CDR1 KGHSH and CDR2 LQKENI. The V segment lost 5 bases and the J segment 5 bases; nucleotides outside the gene matches: 6. The CDR3 spans 14 residues. CDR3 protein: CASSEADRGYGYTF. The CDR3 coding sequence is TGTGCCAGCTCAGAGGCGGACAGGGGTTATGGCTACACCTTC.

CDR3 nucleotide sequence: TGTGCCAGCAGTGTTGAGGAGGGCTATGGCTACACCTTC. Translated: CASSVEEGYGYTF. The chain carries TRBV6-4 and TRBJ1-2; no firm D call. In germline, CDR1 is MRHNA, CDR2 SNTAGT. Trimming pared 4 bases from V and 4 bases from J, leaving 10 bases between. The CDR3 has 13 residues.

The V and J genes are TRBV5-5 and TRBJ1-4; 8 nucleotides agree with TRBD1. Germline V gene lookup returns CDR1 SGHKS and CDR2 YYEKEE (reference sequence). V shed 2 bases, J shed 6 bases, and the junction held 9 bases outside the gene matches. The CDR3 consists of 16 residues. The CDR3 coding sequence is TGTGCCAGCAGCTTAACTCTCAGGGGGCAGGATGAAAAACTGTTTTTT. Amino acid sequence: CASSLTLRGQDEKLFF.

This clone was detected a few times. The CDR3 DNA reads TGTGCCAGCAGCTTAATGGCAGGGGGCGAGACCCAGTACTTC. It yields the protein CASSLMAGGETQYF. The V gene is TRBV7-2, the J gene TRBJ2-5; 8 bases agree with TRBD1. With V trimmed by 2 bases and J by 5 bases, 4 bases remained unmatched. The CDR3 has 14 amino acids. Germline V gene sequence: CDR1 SGHTA, CDR2 FQGNSA.

The chain has TRBV27 and TRBJ1-6; perhaps TRBD1 as D (5 bases). Per the germline V gene, CDR1 is MNHEY and CDR2 is SMNVEV (reference sequence). With 8 bases removed from V and 7 bases from J, the gap between germline ends came to 12 bases. The CDR3 covers 13 residues. The CDR3 loop reads CASGGSANSPLHF. The CDR3 nucleotides read TGTGCCAGCGGGGGGTCAGCGAATTCACCCCTCCACTTT.

The V gene is TRBV30, the J gene TRBJ1-5; D remains ambiguous. V gave up 0 bases and J gave up 5 bases, with 8 bases separating them. The CDR3 consists of 13 residues. Germline V gene lookup returns CDR1 GTSNPN and CDR2 SVGIG (reference sequence). The CDR3 protein is CAWSVKGDQPQHF. CDR3 sequence (DNA): TGTGCCTGGAGTGTCAAGGGAGATCAGCCCCAGCATTTT.

This clone appeared once. This chain joins TRBV29-1 and TRBJ2-5; 8 bases agree with TRBD2. This CDR3 region has 14 residues. CDR1 is SQVTM, CDR2 ANQGSEA, per germline. V gave up 6 bases and J gave up 4 bases; unmatched junction bases: 10. The CDR3 spells CSVRRGETGETQYF. CDR3 nucleotides: TGCAGCGTACGGCGGGGGGAGACTGGAGAGACCCAGTACTTC.

The CDR3 is CASSLVMDRGTNTEAFF. CDR3 bases: TGTGCCAGCAGCTTAGTAATGGACAGGGGGACGAACACTGAAGCTTTCTTT. The genes are TRBV7-3 and TRBJ1-1; TRBD1 matches 10 bases. The CDR3 is 17 amino acids. CDR1 and CDR2 from the germline V gene are SGHTA and FQGTGA. V trimming: 2 bases; J trimming: 1 base; junction bases outside the gene matches: 7.

The chain carries TRBV9 and TRBJ2-7; D gene unclear. Germline CDR1 is SGDLS and CDR2 is YYNGEE. The V end was cut by 5 bases, the J end by 0 bases, with 12 bases between. The CDR3 has 14 residues. CDR3 coding DNA: TGTGCCAGCAGGTGGTTACAGAGCTCCTACGAGCAGTACTTC. This codes for CASRWLQSSYEQYF.

The V and J genes are TRBV5-5 and TRBJ2-3, with D perhaps matching TRBD1 (5 bases). Per the germline V gene, CDR1 is SGHKS and CDR2 is YYEKEE (reference sequence). V was trimmed by 5 bases and J by 2 bases, leaving 18 bases between them. The CDR3 sequence is 16 residues long. The CDR3, as DNA: TGTGCCAGCAGTCGCAGGGATCTAGAACTCACAGATACGCAGTATTTT. It translates to CASSRRDLELTDTQYF.

The CDR3 coding sequence is TGTGCCAGCAGCTCCATCCGGACAGGAAACACCATATATTTT. Amino acids: CASSSIRTGNTIYF. V gene TRBV11-2 combines with J gene TRBJ1-3, with TRBD1 as a possible D gene (5 bases). CDR1 is SGHAT and CDR2 is FQNNGV in the germline V gene. CDR3 length: 14 amino acids. V gave up 4 bases and J gave up 4 bases, with 11 bases separating them.

This chain connects TRBV2 to TRBJ1-3; D is possibly TRBD1 (5 bases). Germline CDR1 reads SNHLY; CDR2 reads FYNNEI. The ends were cut back, 7 bases at V and 0 bases at J, with 13 bases in the middle. CDR3 length: 15 residues. The CDR3 loop is CASKEGTNSGNTIYF. For the CDR3, the DNA is TGTGCCAGCAAGGAGGGGACCAACTCTGGAAACACCATATATTTT.

This sequence joins TRBV7-8 and TRBJ1-1; D may be TRBD1 (5 bases). CDR1 and CDR2 from the germline V gene are SGHVS and FQNEAQ. CDR3 length equals 13 residues. V was clipped by 7 bases and J by 7 bases, with 16 bases between them. The CDR3 nucleotides read TGTGCCAGCACCCCAGGAGTGGGGGGTGAAGCTTTCTTT. It specifies CASTPGVGGEAFF.

This clone was counted only a few times. The chain is built from TRBV28 and TRBJ1-1; 9 bases map to TRBD1. CDR1 and CDR2 (germline): MDHEN, SYDVKM. V shed 4 bases, J shed 12 bases, and the junction held 3 bases outside the gene matches. The CDR3 length is 11 residues. The CDR3 DNA sequence: TGTGCCAGCAGTTCGGACAGGGGACCTTTCTTT. It yields the protein CASSSDRGPFF. Full variable domain (outside the CDR3, taken from reference TRBV28 and TRBJ1-1): DVKVTQSSRYLVKRTGEKVFLECVQDMDHENMFWYRQDPGLGLRLIYFSYDVKMKEKGDIPEGYSVSREKKERFSLILESASTNQTSMYLCASSSDRGPFFGQGTRLTVV.

Comments on this clone: Other nucleotide sequences from this sample produce the same CDR3. The rearrangement joins TRBV7-3 to TRBJ2-5, with 7 positions matching TRBD2. V gave up 5 bases and J gave up 5 bases; unmatched junction bases: 5. This CDR3 has 13 residues. Germline CDR1 and CDR2: SGHTA and FQGTGA. DNA for the CDR3: TGTGCCAGCAGCCGGGGGGTTGGGGAGACCCAGTACTTC. This codes for CASSRGVGETQYF.